This is a list of T cell receptor beta chains from one sample in a study of T cells in Graves' hyperthyroidism and ophthalmopathy. TCRdb analysed the multiplex PCR reads with MiXCR anew, one entry per CDR3 protein. The table shows 300,000 to 400,000 distinct CDR3 sequences, with 21% occurring only once. Sequenced material: blood. Receptor source: a woman aged 50 to 60 with Graves' hyperthyroidism. Each CDR3 is given without its conserved first and last residue. The size of a clone is reported for some rows only, either as once, few or many, or as a class for expanded clones.

V gene,J gene,clone size,CDR3 length,CDR3 protein
TRBV2,TRBJ2-1,NA,11,ASSSADLPGKF
TRBV3-1,TRBJ2-7,many,12,ASSQEGYTYEQY
TRBV20-1,TRBJ2-1,once,11,SARASSDGEQF
TRBV14,TRBJ1-2,few,15,ASSQGGLGQVRYGYT
TRBV5-1,TRBJ2-3,many,13,ASSLAQGGTDTQY
TRBV4-1,TRBJ2-7,many,12,ASSQSRGAYEQY
TRBV9,TRBJ2-1,few,12,ASSGELLAGEQF
TRBV27,TRBJ2-7,NA,10,AGGQSSYEQY
TRBV27,TRBJ2-7,few,12,ASKAGTGGYEQY
TRBV18,TRBJ2-3,many,12,ASSRQESTDTQY
TRBV20-1,TRBJ2-7,many,13,SAPRADLPLEGQY
TRBV5-1,TRBJ1-2,once,13,ASSLGSPSNYGYT
TRBV4-1,TRBJ1-5,NA,14,ASSRAGTGGDQPQH
TRBV7-9,TRBJ2-7,many,12,ASSLAGTSYEQY
TRBV12-3/TRBV12-4,TRBJ1-2,many,13,ASSSGAGYNYGYT
TRBV15,TRBJ2-5,many,10,ATSRVMETQY
TRBV7-3,TRBJ2-5,many,13,ASSPGTRFQETQY
TRBV11-3,TRBJ2-1,NA,16,ASSRGQGFAKVYNEQF
TRBV2,TRBJ2-3,few,13,ASSRTSGSGYTQY
TRBV11-3,TRBJ1-2,many,11,ASSQTDGGGYT
TRBV2,TRBJ2-1,NA,13,ASSEGQGLVHEQF
TRBV15,TRBJ1-5,many,15,ATSRDRGTGGNQPQH